This entry concerns a single T cell receptor (beta chain). Its matching antigen is unknown. This record belongs to a study of early T cells in non-severe SARS-CoV-2 infection. Study summary: Sequenced material consisted of bulk RNA (from unsorted whole blood), and chains were unpaired. General observations from the study: In VDJdb matching, anti-spike CD8 responses were favored while private and CD4 specificities went missing.

The length of the CDR3 is 17 residues. Germline assignment: CDR1 MNHNY and CDR2 SVGAGI (reference sequence). V lost 2 bases to trimming and J lost 2 bases; unmatched junction nucleotides: 7. Individual cDNA molecules received unique molecular identifiers during library preparation. A single record per CDR3 protein comes from TCRdb applying MiXCR to the 5' RACE reads. The data contain tens of thousands of distinct CDR3 sequences, 12% of them singletons. The origin of this receptor is an adult who was a healthcare worker with PCR-confirmed SARS-CoV-2 infection or an uninfected control (not recorded which). The donor label of this sample is uncertain. J is TRBJ2-3 and V is TRBV6-6; TRBD2 matches 10 bases. The sample in question was whole blood, obtained at baseline. The CDR3 is CASSYVASGGPTDTQYF. The CDR3 nucleotides are TGTGCCAGCAGTTACGTTGCTAGCGGGGGTCCCACAGATACGCAGTATTTT.